Presented here are 9 T cell receptor beta chains from one specimen sequenced in a study of blood T cell repertoires in COVID-19. Assay used: immunoSEQ multiplex PCR; TCRdb lists only in-frame clones, some missing. The sample carries roughly 95,000 clones, over 80% recorded once. The sequenced material came from peripheral blood. These receptors were collected from a man older than 75 with acute or convalescent COVID-19.

The chain combines TRBV3-1 (or the pseudogene TRBV3-2) with TRBJ2-2; D not certain. Trimming cost V 5 bases and J 2 bases, with 6 bases left between them. This CDR3 region has 13 residues. CDR1 is LGHDT and CDR2 is YNNKEL in the germline V gene (reference sequence). CDR3 region: CASSFLNTGELFF. In nucleotides, the CDR3 is TGTGCCAGCAGCTTCCTAAACACCGGGGAGCTGTTTTTT.

The rearrangement links TRBV2 to TRBJ1-4, with 11 bases identical to TRBD1. The CDR3 is 15 residues long. V lost 4 bases, J lost 7 bases, and 5 bases stayed unmatched. Germline lookup yields CDR1 SNHLY and CDR2 FYNNEI. As DNA, the CDR3 is TGTGCCAGCAGTGCGGACAGGGGGCAGAGTGAAAAACTGTTTTTT. Amino acids: CASSADRGQSEKLFF.

This clone has a single count. The genes are TRBV6-6 and TRBJ2-5; TRBD1 matches at 7 bases. V shed 8 bases, J shed 1 base, and the junction held 7 bases outside the gene matches. Germline V lookup: CDR1 MNHNY, CDR2 SVGAGI (reference sequence). The CDR3 extends over 14 amino acids. CDR3 in DNA: TGTGCCAGCCGGGACAGCCCGAGCCAAGAGACCCAGTACTTC. This codes for CASRDSPSQETQYF.

This chain joins TRBV29-1 and TRBJ2-4; D gene unclear. V was clipped by 7 bases and J by 0 bases, with 19 bases between them. The CDR3 contains 16 residues. Germline V gives CDR1 SQVTM, CDR2 ANQGSEA. The CDR3 coding sequence is TGCAGCGCTAAGCCAAACAGTGTACTAGCCAAAAACATTCAGTACTTC. Residues: CSAKPNSVLAKNIQYF.

V usage is TRBV9 and J usage is TRBJ2-3; 10 bases are shared with TRBD1. CDR3 size: 15 residues. Germline loops: CDR1 SGDLS, CDR2 YYNGEE. Losses at the gene ends were 4 bases for V and 3 bases for J; bases not matched to a gene: 5. CDR3 coding DNA: TGTGCCAGCAGCCCCCTGGGACAGGGGACAGATACGCAGTATTTT. The encoded protein is CASSPLGQGTDTQYF. The full variable domain, completed using reference TRBV9 and TRBJ2-3, is DSGVTQTPKHLITATGQRVTLRCSPRSGDLSVYWYQQSLDQGLQFLIQYYNGEERAKGNILERFSAQQFPDLHSELNLSSLELGDSALYFCASSPLGQGTDTQYFGPGTRLTVL.

This chain joins TRBV7-9 and TRBJ1-4; the match to TRBD1 covers 10 bases. The CDR3 totals 14 residues. The trim removed 6 bases at V and 8 bases at J, leaving 6 bases unmatched. The germline V gene has CDR1 SEHNR and CDR2 FQNEAQ (reference sequence). In nucleotides, the CDR3 is TGTGCCAGCAGGACAGGGGGCTTGGAGGAAAAACTGTTTTTT. Translation: CASRTGGLEEKLFF. The full variable domain, in which reference TRBV7-9 and TRBJ1-4 provide the parts outside the CDR3, is DTGVSQNPRHKITKRGQNVTFRCDPISEHNRLYWYRQTLGQGPEFLTYFQNEAQLEKSRLLSDRFSAERPKGSFSTLEIQRTEQGDSAMYLCASRTGGLEEKLFFGSGTQLSVL.

The V call is TRBV19, the J call TRBJ1-6; D remains unclear. V lost 4 bases, J lost 10 bases, and 11 bases lay in between. The length of the CDR3 is 13 residues. CDR1 and CDR2 (germline): LNHDA, SQIVND (reference sequence). DNA for the CDR3: TGTGCCAGTAGTAAGGAGGGCAGATCACCCCTCCACTTT. This encodes CASSKEGRSPLHF.

This clone appeared many times. V is TRBV19 and J is TRBJ1-5; 7 nucleotides agree with TRBD1. Germline trimming cut 6 bases from V and 1 base from J; bases unmatched to any gene: 12. Germline values: CDR1 LNHDA, CDR2 SQIVND (reference sequence). The CDR3 length is 17 residues. CDR3 region: CASRFGKGGGSNQPQHF. For the CDR3, the DNA is TGTGCCAGTAGATTCGGGAAAGGGGGCGGAAGCAATCAGCCCCAGCATTTT.

This clone has a single count. This chain connects TRBV15 to TRBJ2-1, with TRBD2 matching 14 bases. J gave up 5 bases and V 2 bases, and 5 bases lay outside the gene matches. The CDR3 is made up of 17 amino acids. Germline V gives CDR1 LNHNV, CDR2 YYDKDF (reference sequence). The CDR3 region has the DNA TGTGCCACCAGCAGATCTGGGACTAGCGGGGGAAACAATGAGCAGTTCTTC. This gives the protein CATSRSGTSGGNNEQFF.